Listed here is a single T cell receptor beta chain. This specimen comes from a study of sequential checkpoint blockade in melanoma. Trimming shortened V by 6 bases and J by 7 bases, and 16 bases separated the two germline ends. Germline V gives CDR1 MNHGY, CDR2 SAAAGT. This CDR3 is 14 amino acids long. Specified treatment: randomized to nivolumab then ipilimumab (arm A) or the reverse (arm B). Assay used: immunoSEQ multiplex PCR; TCRdb lists only in-frame clones, some missing. Found here are more than 3,000 clones, approximately 25% of them singletons; the top ten hold 9.1%. The source was tumor tissue (inferred from file names), collected from a patient given nivolumab and ipilimumab in sequence. This receptor was obtained from a human donor with melanoma. This chain uses TRBV6-8 with TRBJ2-1, with D unclear. This chain's CDR3 is CASSPTIERNEQFF. The CDR3 DNA reads TGTGCCAGCAGCCCCACCATTGAACGGAATGAGCAGTTCTTC.